This TCR beta chain was obtained from a study of blood T cell repertoires in COVID-19. Background on the study: The United States, Italy and Spain provided the acute and convalescent COVID-19 samples. In each case, the material was cDNA or gDNA derived from T cells, B-cell-depleted T cells, or PBMCs.

The method was immunoSEQ multiplex PCR; TCRdb's version includes in-frame clones alone and lacks a portion of them. Of around 140,000 clones listed, approximately 88% are singletons. Germline V gives CDR1 SGDLS, CDR2 YYNGEE. This CDR3 is built from 16 residues. J gave up 4 bases and V 4 bases, and 4 bases lay outside the gene matches. The sequenced sample was peripheral blood. This clonotype originated in a man between 60 and 75 years old with acute or convalescent COVID-19. This chain joins TRBV9 and TRBJ2-2; 13 bases are shared with TRBD2. CDR3 region: CASSPGLAGVTGELFF. CDR3 in DNA: TGTGCCAGCAGCCCTGGACTAGCGGGAGTCACCGGGGAGCTGTTTTTT.